This entry concerns a single T cell receptor beta chain. The target antigen is unknown. Trimming removed 5 bases from V and 0 bases from J; junction bases left unmatched: 3. Germline V gene lookup returns CDR1 SNHLY and CDR2 FYNNEI. The CDR3 consists of 16 residues. These data belong to a study of T cell responses to AZD1222 COVID-19 vaccine. Study observations and caveats: Repertoire sampling happened only post peak T cell response. White British ancestry dominated among donors, who included more females, and clonal diversity was possibly underestimated. Among vaccine-associated CD4 TCRs, coverage spanned spike, with dominance at 160-218 and 743-854.

TCRdb keeps only in-frame clones here, not all; method: immunoSEQ multiplex PCR. The sample has 95,000 to 100,000 clones, almost 90% seen once. This clonotype was obtained from an adult who received the AZD1222 COVID-19 vaccine. The material sequenced was peripheral blood, taken 28 days after the second AZD1222 dose. This sequence joins TRBV2 and TRBJ2-6; 8 nucleotides match TRBD1. The chain's CDR3 is CASSRDRGSGANVLTF. In DNA, the CDR3 is TGTGCCAGCAGTCGCGACAGGGGCTCTGGGGCCAACGTCCTGACTTTC.